This passage covers 22 T cell receptor beta chains from one sample sequenced in a study of blood T cell repertoires in COVID-19. This table comes from immunoSEQ multiplex PCR, and its TCRdb copy is limited to in-frame clones, with some not included. The sample carries about 200,000 clones, 84% recorded once. Sequencing was carried out using PBMCs or T cells enriched from blood (not recorded which). These receptors all come from a woman younger than 45 who had been exposed to COVID-19.

This sequence joins TRBV27 and TRBJ2-7; 7 nucleotides agree with TRBD1. With V trimmed by 5 bases and J by 4 bases, 14 bases remained unmatched. CDR3 length: 16 amino acids. Germline V lookup: CDR1 MNHEY, CDR2 SMNVEV (reference sequence). DNA for the CDR3: TGTGCCAGCAGTCCCCAACAGGGACAGCGGAGATACGAGCAGTACTTC. It codes for CASSPQQGQRRYEQYF.

The rearrangement links TRBV6-5 to TRBJ1-1; 8 bases are shared with TRBD1. CDR1 and CDR2 from the germline V gene are MNHEY and SVGAGI. This CDR3 spans 13 amino acids. With V trimmed by 4 bases and J by 8 bases, 6 bases remained unmatched. CDR3 in amino acids: CASSFTGQVEAFF. Written as DNA, the CDR3 is TGTGCCAGCAGTTTCACGGGACAGGTCGAAGCTTTCTTT.

The gene calls are TRBV10-3 and TRBJ1-1; a possible D gene is TRBD1 (6 bases). The germline gives CDR1 ENHRY, CDR2 SYGVKD. The CDR3 is made up of 13 amino acids. V lost 6 bases, J lost 5 bases, and 13 bases lay in between. In DNA, the CDR3 is TGTGCCATCAGCCCCAGGGGTGATACTGAAGCTTTCTTT. This translates into CAISPRGDTEAFF.

The chain has TRBV7-8 and TRBJ1-4, with unresolved D. V lost 2 bases, J lost 0 bases, and 10 bases lay in between. CDR1 and CDR2 from the germline V gene are SGHVS and FQNEAQ. This CDR3 has 16 amino acids. The CDR3, as DNA: TGTGCCAGCAGCTTACCAGGTTTTCCAACTAATGAAAAACTGTTTTTT. It encodes CASSLPGFPTNEKLFF.

The chain combines TRBV2 with TRBJ2-7; perhaps TRBD1 as D (6 bases). V was pared by 7 bases and J by 0 bases, with 10 bases between. The CDR3 has 13 amino acids. Germline CDR1 reads SNHLY; CDR2 reads FYNNEI. The CDR3 spells CASKTGLSYEQYF. CDR3 bases: TGTGCCAGCAAGACAGGCCTCTCCTACGAGCAGTACTTC.

This clone was counted a few times. Other DNA variants within this sample encode the same CDR3. In DNA, the CDR3 is TGTGCCAGCAGTTATGGACAGGCCACTGAAGCTTTCTTT. Amino acid sequence: CASSYGQATEAFF. The chain carries TRBV6-5 and TRBJ1-1; 7 positions agree with TRBD1. V lost 3 bases, J lost 4 bases, and 2 bases stayed unmatched. CDR3 length equals 13 residues. The germline V gene has CDR1 MNHEY and CDR2 SVGAGI.

V and J are TRBV6-4 and TRBJ2-2, with D possibly being TRBD2 (6 bases). Germline V gives CDR1 MRHNA, CDR2 SNTAGT. This CDR3 comprises 18 residues. The V end lost 6 bases, the J end lost 2 bases, and 22 bases lay between the germline ends. CDR3 sequence reads: CASSRIAAGLTNTGELFF. CDR3 bases: TGTGCCAGCAGCCGGATCGCGGCGGGGTTAACTAACACCGGGGAGCTGTTTTTT.

The chain recombines TRBV19 with TRBJ1-1; 7 bases agree with TRBD1. V was pared by 6 bases and J by 3 bases, with 4 bases of the junction left unmatched. The CDR3 length is 13 residues. CDR1 and CDR2 (germline): LNHDA, SQIVND (reference sequence). The CDR3 DNA is TGTGCCAGTAGGATCACAGGGGACACTGAAGCTTTCTTT. Translation gives CASRITGDTEAFF.

With respect to this clone: At one end the junction does not follow the germline gene, possibly because of a read error. This sequence joins TRBV5-1 and TRBJ1-2, with a tentative D call TRBD1 (5 bases). This CDR3 contains 12 residues. Germline values: CDR1 SGHRS, CDR2 YFSETQ. The CDR3 sequence is CASSSGGRKKDF. The DNA for the CDR3 is TGCGCCAGCAGCTCGGGGGGACGGAAAAAAGACTTC.

The genes are TRBV6-2 or TRBV6-3 and TRBJ1-2; D perhaps matches TRBD1 (5 bases). Trimming removed 5 bases at V and 4 bases at J, with 20 bases between. The CDR3 extends over 16 amino acids. Germline V lookup: CDR1 MNHEY, CDR2 SVGEGT. The CDR3 region has the DNA TGTGCCAGCAGTAGGGGTGAAGGAATGAGGACCTATGGCTACACCTTC. Its translation is CASSRGEGMRTYGYTF.

The J gene is TRBJ1-1, the V gene TRBV5-5, with 8 positions matching TRBD1. This CDR3 is built from 13 residues. Germline V gives CDR1 SGHKS, CDR2 YYEKEE (reference sequence). V gave up 3 bases and J gave up 6 bases; unmatched junction bases: 4. The CDR3 protein is CASSWTGFAEAFF. The DNA for the CDR3 is TGTGCCAGCAGCTGGACAGGGTTCGCTGAAGCTTTCTTT.

This chain joins TRBV20-1 and TRBJ1-2; D uncertain. Trimming pared 8 bases from V and 5 bases from J, leaving 6 bases between. The CDR3 loop spans 9 amino acids. Germline assignment: CDR1 DFQATT and CDR2 SNEGSKA (reference sequence). DNA of the CDR3: TGCAGTCCCTATTATGGCTACACCTTC. It translates to CSPYYGYTF.

This chain links TRBV27 with TRBJ1-5; D gene uncertain. This CDR3 spans 13 amino acids. Trimming removed 3 bases at V and 8 bases at J, with 11 bases between. CDR1 and CDR2 from the germline V gene are MNHEY and SMNVEV (reference sequence). DNA of the CDR3: TGTGCCAGCAGTTTGAACAGAGTAGAGCCCCAGCATTTT. Translation gives CASSLNRVEPQHF.

The chain couples TRBV2 to TRBJ2-1; D is undetermined. The length of the CDR3 is 12 residues. The germline V and J ends were trimmed by 4 bases and 5 bases, with 6 bases remaining between them. Germline V gene sequence: CDR1 SNHLY, CDR2 FYNNEI. CDR3 loop: CASSGPDNEQFF. Here the CDR3 DNA reads TGTGCCAGCAGTGGCCCGGACAATGAGCAGTTCTTC.

The V call is TRBV19, the J call TRBJ1-1, with TRBD1 matching 8 bases. The CDR3 has 14 residues. The J segment lost 11 bases and the V segment lost 6 bases, leaving 14 bases of the junction unmatched. Germline values: CDR1 LNHDA, CDR2 SQIVND (reference sequence). CDR3 protein: CASSPRDRLNSAFF. The CDR3 nucleotides are TGTGCCAGTAGCCCCCGGGACAGGTTGAATAGCGCTTTCTTT. Full variable domain (outside the CDR3, taken from reference TRBV19 and TRBJ1-1): DGGITQSPKYLFRKEGQNVTLSCEQNLNHDAMYWYRQDPGQGLRLIYYSQIVNDFQKGDIAEGYSVSREKKESFPLTVTSAQKNPTAFYLCASSPRDRLNSAFFGQGTRLTVV.

This clone was observed once. The chain has TRBV4-1 and TRBJ2-1, with 11 nucleotides matching TRBD2. The V gene end was trimmed by 3 bases and the J gene end by 0 bases; junction bases not matched to a gene: 7. This CDR3 has 18 amino acids. In germline, CDR1 is MGHRA, CDR2 YSYEKL. DNA of the CDR3: TGCGCCAGCAGCCACCCCAGACTAGCGGGGTCCTCCTACAATGAGCAGTTCTTC. Protein: CASSHPRLAGSSYNEQFF.

V and J are TRBV7-8 and TRBJ1-2; 7 bases fit TRBD1. This CDR3 has 12 amino acids. The V segment lost 1 base and the J segment 14 bases; nucleotides outside the gene matches: 7. Germline V lookup: CDR1 SGHVS, CDR2 FQNEAQ. The CDR3 nucleotides are TGTGCCAGCAGCTTAGGAACAGGGGCTCAGACCTTC. Translation gives CASSLGTGAQTF.

This clone was recorded only once. CDR3 amino acids: CASSYSQGYEQYF. CDR3 coding DNA: TGTGCCAGCAGTTATAGTCAGGGGTACGAGCAGTACTTC. The V call is TRBV6-5, the J call TRBJ2-7; possibly TRBD1 for D (6 bases). V shed 3 bases and J shed 4 bases, with 10 bases lying between them. This CDR3 comprises 13 residues. Germline lookup yields CDR1 MNHEY and CDR2 SVGAGI.

V usage is TRBV7-2 and J usage is TRBJ2-1, with a weak D call TRBD1 (5 bases). This CDR3 comprises 14 residues. V gave up 1 base and J gave up 8 bases, with 12 bases separating them. Germline lookup yields CDR1 SGHTA and CDR2 FQGNSA. The CDR3: CASSLDLQGDEQFF. The CDR3 bases are TGTGCCAGCAGCTTAGATTTGCAGGGCGATGAGCAGTTCTTC.

This chain uses TRBV11-2 with TRBJ2-5; a possible D gene is TRBD1 (6 bases). The CDR3 loop spans 14 amino acids. Per the germline V gene, CDR1 is SGHAT and CDR2 is FQNNGV. V was pared by 0 bases and J by 5 bases, with 10 bases between. The chain's CDR3 is CASSLDPGVETQYF. DNA of the CDR3: TGTGCCAGCAGCTTAGATCCAGGGGTTGAGACCCAGTACTTC.

V is TRBV11-2 and J is TRBJ2-2, with 11 bases that match TRBD1. The germline CDR1 and CDR2 sequences are SGHAT and FQNNGV. The V gene end was trimmed by 1 base and the J gene end by 4 bases; junction bases not matched to a gene: 2. The CDR3 totals 16 residues. The CDR3 spells CASSLGTGGRTGELFF. The CDR3 coding sequence is TGTGCCAGCAGCTTAGGGACAGGGGGCCGCACCGGGGAGCTGTTTTTT. The whole variable domain, remainder taken from reference TRBV11-2 and TRBJ2-2, is EAGVAQSPRYKIIEKRQSVAFWCNPISGHATLYWYQQILGQGPKLLIQFQNNGVVDDSQLPKDRFSAERLKGVDSTLKIQPAKLEDSAVYLCASSLGTGGRTGELFFGEGSRLTVL.

The chain joins TRBV2 to TRBJ2-5, with 9 bases that match TRBD2. This CDR3 is built from 15 residues. J lost 3 bases, V lost 11 bases, and 13 bases had no gene match. Germline assignment: CDR1 SNHLY and CDR2 FYNNEI. CDR3 in amino acids: CAGGTAAGGKETQYF. The CDR3 DNA reads TGTGCCGGTGGGACCGCAGCGGGGGGAAAAGAGACCCAGTACTTC.